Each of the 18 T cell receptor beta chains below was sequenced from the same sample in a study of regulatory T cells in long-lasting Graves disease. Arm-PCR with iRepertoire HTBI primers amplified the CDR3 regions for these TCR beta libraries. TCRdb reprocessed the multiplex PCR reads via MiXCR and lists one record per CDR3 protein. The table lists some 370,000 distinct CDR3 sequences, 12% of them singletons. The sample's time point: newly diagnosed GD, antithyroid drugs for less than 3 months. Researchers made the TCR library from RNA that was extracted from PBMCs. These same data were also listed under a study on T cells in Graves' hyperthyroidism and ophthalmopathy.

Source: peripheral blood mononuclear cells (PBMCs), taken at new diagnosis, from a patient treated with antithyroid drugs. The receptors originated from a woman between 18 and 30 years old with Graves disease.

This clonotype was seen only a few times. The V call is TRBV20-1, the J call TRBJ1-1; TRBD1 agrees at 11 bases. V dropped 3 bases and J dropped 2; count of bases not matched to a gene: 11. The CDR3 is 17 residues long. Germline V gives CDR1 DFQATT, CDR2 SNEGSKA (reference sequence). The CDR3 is CSASPGQGEPANTEAFF. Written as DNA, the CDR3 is TGCAGTGCTAGTCCGGGACAGGGGGAACCGGCAAACACTGAAGCTTTCTTT.

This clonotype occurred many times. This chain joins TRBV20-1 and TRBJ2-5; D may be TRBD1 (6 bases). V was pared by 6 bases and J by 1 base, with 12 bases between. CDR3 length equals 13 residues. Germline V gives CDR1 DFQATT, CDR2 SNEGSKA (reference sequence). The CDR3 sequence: CSAYRAFQETQYF. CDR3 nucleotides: TGCAGTGCGTACAGGGCATTCCAAGAGACCCAGTACTTC.

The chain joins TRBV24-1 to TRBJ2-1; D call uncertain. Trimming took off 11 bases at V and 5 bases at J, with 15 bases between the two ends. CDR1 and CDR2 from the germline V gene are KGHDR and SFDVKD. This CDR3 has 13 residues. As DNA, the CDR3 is TGTGCCATCATGGCTAGACACCACAATGAGCAGTTCTTC. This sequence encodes CAIMARHHNEQFF.

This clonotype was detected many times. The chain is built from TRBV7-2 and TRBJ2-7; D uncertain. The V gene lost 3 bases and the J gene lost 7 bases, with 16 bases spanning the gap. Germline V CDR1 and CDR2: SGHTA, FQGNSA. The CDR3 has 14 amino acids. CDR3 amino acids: CASSFESTIGEQYF. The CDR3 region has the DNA TGTGCCAGCAGCTTCGAATCTACGATCGGGGAGCAGTACTTC.

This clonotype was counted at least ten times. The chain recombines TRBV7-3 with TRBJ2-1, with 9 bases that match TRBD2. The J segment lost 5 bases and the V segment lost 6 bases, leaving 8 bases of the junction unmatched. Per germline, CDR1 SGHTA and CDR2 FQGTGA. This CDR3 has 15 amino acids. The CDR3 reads CASSLIAGVNNEQFF. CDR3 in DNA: TGTGCCAGCAGTCTTATAGCGGGGGTCAACAATGAGCAGTTCTTC.

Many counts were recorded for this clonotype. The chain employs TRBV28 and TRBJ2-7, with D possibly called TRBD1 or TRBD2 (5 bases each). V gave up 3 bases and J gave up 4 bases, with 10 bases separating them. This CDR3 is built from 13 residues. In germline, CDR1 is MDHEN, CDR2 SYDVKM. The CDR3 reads CASSLGEWYEQYF. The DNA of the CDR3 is TGTGCCAGCAGTTTGGGGGAGTGGTACGAGCAGTACTTC.

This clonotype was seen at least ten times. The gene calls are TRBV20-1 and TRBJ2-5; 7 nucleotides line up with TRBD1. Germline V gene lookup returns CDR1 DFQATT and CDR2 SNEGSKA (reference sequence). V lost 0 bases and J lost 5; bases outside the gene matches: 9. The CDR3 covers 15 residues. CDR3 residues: CSAREGTVWGETQYF. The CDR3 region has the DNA TGCAGTGCTAGAGAAGGGACAGTTTGGGGGGAGACCCAGTACTTC.

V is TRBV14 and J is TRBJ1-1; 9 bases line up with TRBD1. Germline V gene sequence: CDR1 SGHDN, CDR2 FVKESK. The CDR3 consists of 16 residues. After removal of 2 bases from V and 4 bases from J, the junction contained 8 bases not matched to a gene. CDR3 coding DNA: TGTGCCAGCAGCCAACGGGACAGGGTGCGGGCCACTGAAGCTTTCTTT. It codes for CASSQRDRVRATEAFF.

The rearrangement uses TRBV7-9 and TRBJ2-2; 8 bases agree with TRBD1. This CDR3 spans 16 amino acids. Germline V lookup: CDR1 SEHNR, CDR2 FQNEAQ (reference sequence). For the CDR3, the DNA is TGTGCAAGTGAGACAGGGGCCCTTATGAACACCGGGGAGCTGTTTTTT. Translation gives CASETGALMNTGELFF.

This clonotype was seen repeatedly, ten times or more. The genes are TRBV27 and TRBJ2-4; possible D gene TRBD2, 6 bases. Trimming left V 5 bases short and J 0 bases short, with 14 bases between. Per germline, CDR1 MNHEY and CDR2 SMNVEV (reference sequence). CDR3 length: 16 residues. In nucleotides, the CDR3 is TGTGCCAGCAGTCAGGGCCAGGGACTAGCCAAAAACATTCAGTACTTC. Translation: CASSQGQGLAKNIQYF.

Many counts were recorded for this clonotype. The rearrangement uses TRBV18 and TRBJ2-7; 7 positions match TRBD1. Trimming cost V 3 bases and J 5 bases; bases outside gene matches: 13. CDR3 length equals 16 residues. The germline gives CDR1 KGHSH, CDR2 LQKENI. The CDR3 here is CASSPRRDSFMHEQYF. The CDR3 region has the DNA TGTGCCAGCTCACCGCGCCGGGACAGCTTTATGCACGAGCAGTACTTC.

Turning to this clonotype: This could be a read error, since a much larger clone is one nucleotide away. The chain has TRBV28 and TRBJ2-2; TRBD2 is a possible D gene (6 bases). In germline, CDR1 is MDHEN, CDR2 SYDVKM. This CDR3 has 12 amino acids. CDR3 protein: CASSSGSGGLFF. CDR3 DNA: TGTGCCAGCAGTTCCGGGTCCGGGGGGCTGTTTTTT.

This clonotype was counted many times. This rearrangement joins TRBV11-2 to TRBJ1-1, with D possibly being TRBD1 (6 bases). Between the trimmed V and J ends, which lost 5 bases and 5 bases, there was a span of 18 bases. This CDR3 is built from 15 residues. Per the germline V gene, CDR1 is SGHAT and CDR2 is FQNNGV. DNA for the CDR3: TGTGCCAGCAGCAAGGTGGACAGTCGCTTGACTGAAGCTTTCTTT. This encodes CASSKVDSRLTEAFF. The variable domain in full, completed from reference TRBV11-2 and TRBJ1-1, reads EAGVAQSPRYKIIEKRQSVAFWCNPISGHATLYWYQQILGQGPKLLIQFQNNGVVDDSQLPKDRFSAERLKGVDSTLKIQPAKLEDSAVYLCASSKVDSRLTEAFFGQGTRLTVV.

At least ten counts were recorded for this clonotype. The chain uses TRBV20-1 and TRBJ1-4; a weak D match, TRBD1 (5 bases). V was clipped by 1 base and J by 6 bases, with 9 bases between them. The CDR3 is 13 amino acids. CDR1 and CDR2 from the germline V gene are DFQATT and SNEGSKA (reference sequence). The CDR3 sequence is CSARGTGYEKLFF. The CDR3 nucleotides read TGCAGTGCTAGAGGTACAGGCTATGAAAAACTGTTTTTT.

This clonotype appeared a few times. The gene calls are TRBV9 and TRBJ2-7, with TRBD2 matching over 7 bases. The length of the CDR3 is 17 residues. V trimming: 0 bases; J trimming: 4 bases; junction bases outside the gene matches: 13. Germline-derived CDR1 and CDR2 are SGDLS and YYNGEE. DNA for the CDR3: TGTGCCAGCAGCGTAGGCGATCTAGCGGCTGCTATTTACGAGCAGTACTTC. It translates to CASSVGDLAAAIYEQYF.

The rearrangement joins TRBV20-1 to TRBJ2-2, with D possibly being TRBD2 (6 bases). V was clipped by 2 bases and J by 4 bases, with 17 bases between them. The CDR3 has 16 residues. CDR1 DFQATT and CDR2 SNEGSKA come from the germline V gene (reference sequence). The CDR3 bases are TGCAGTGCTAGATTTCCCGGGGGTTCTGGCACCGGGGAGCTGTTTTTT. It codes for CSARFPGGSGTGELFF.

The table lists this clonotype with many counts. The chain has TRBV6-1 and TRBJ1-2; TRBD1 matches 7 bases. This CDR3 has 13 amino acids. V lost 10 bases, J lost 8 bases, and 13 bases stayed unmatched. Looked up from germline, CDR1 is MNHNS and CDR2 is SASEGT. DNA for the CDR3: TGTGCCACAACCGAGGTGACAGGGCAGGGCTACACCTTC. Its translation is CATTEVTGQGYTF.

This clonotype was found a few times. The CDR3 is CAITGGTSGNTIYF. Written as DNA, the CDR3 is TGTGCCATCACGGGTGGGACCTCTGGAAACACCATATATTTT. The V and J genes are TRBV10-3 and TRBJ1-3, with D possibly TRBD1 on 5 matching bases. Deletions cut 7 bases from V and 0 bases from J, with 10 bases between. The CDR3 contains 14 residues. The V gene's germline CDR1 is ENHRY and CDR2 SYGVKD.